Below are 8 T cell receptor beta chains sequenced from a single sample in a study of CD8 T cells in ankylosing spondylitis. Study results and caveats: Seemingly characteristic of ankylosing spondylitis blood was a TCR beta motif consisting of about 8 highly homologous variants.

These TCRs are of unknown antigen specificity. Each CDR3 protein is one row after TCRdb ran MiXCR on the 5' RACE reads. The sample consists of more than 100,000 distinct CDR3 sequences, 17% of them appearing once. Sequencing used blood, either unsorted or a sorted T cell fraction (not recorded which). The receptor source for this set is a male donor with ankylosing spondylitis.

The J gene is TRBJ2-1, the V gene TRBV7-3, with D perhaps matching TRBD1 (6 bases). The V end lost 4 bases, the J end lost 4 bases, and 17 bases lay between the germline ends. The CDR3 covers 16 residues. Germline-derived CDR1 and CDR2 are SGHTA and FQGTGA. CDR3 protein: CASSSQDSGNYNEQFF. Here the CDR3 DNA reads TGTGCCAGCAGCTCACAGGACAGCGGAAATTACAATGAGCAGTTCTTC.

This chain connects TRBV6-4 to TRBJ2-3; perhaps TRBD1 as D (6 bases). This CDR3 contains 16 residues. The ends were cut back, 5 bases at V and 1 base at J, with 16 bases in the middle. Looked up from germline, CDR1 is MRHNA and CDR2 is SNTAGT. The CDR3 DNA reads as TGTGCCAGCAGTCCCCTAGGGGGAGCTGGCACAGATACGCAGTATTTT. Translating gives CASSPLGGAGTDTQYF.

The V call is TRBV2, the J call TRBJ2-2, with D possibly called TRBD1 or TRBD2 (5 bases each). The V end was cut by 6 bases, the J end by 6 bases, with 23 bases between. CDR1 is SNHLY and CDR2 is FYNNEI in the germline V gene. This CDR3 contains 17 residues. CDR3 sequence: CASRPRDGRTMAGELFF. The CDR3 nucleotides are TGTGCCAGCAGGCCCCGGGACGGCCGAACAATGGCCGGGGAGCTGTTTTTT. The full variable domain, its missing parts supplied by reference TRBV2 and TRBJ2-2, is EPEVTQTPSHQVTQMGQEVILRCVPISNHLYFYWYRQILGQKVEFLVSFYNNEISEKSEIFDDQFSVERPDGSNFTLKIRSTKLEDSAMYFCASRPRDGRTMAGELFFGEGSRLTVL.

This clonotype has at least ten counts. The rearrangement uses TRBV28 and TRBJ2-7; D uncertain. With 5 bases removed from V and 0 bases from J, the gap between germline ends came to 5 bases. Germline CDR1 and CDR2: MDHEN and SYDVKM. CDR3 size: 12 residues. Written as DNA, the CDR3 is TGTGCCAGCAGTCAAGACTCCTACGAGCAGTACTTC. Its protein product is CASSQDSYEQYF.

J is TRBJ2-1 and V is TRBV7-8; 15 positions agree with TRBD2. Trimming at V came to 5 bases and at J to 2 bases, leaving 4 bases not matched to a gene. CDR3 length equals 17 residues. Germline CDR1 SGHVS, CDR2 FQNEAQ. The CDR3 reads CASSQGLAGGPYNEQFF. As DNA, the CDR3 is TGTGCCAGCAGCCAGGGACTAGCGGGAGGCCCCTACAATGAGCAGTTCTTC.

The chain employs TRBV6-2 or TRBV6-3 and TRBJ1-3; D call uncertain. In germline, CDR1 is MNHEY, CDR2 SVGEGT. V was shortened by 5 bases and J by 0 bases, with 8 bases between the two germline ends. This CDR3 spans 14 amino acids. In nucleotides, the CDR3 is TGTGCCAGCAGTACAGCGCCCTCTGGAAACACCATATATTTT. Protein: CASSTAPSGNTIYF.

V gene TRBV9 combines with J gene TRBJ2-2; 13 bases are a match to TRBD2. CDR1 SGDLS and CDR2 YYNGEE come from the germline V gene. The V and J ends lost 3 bases and 1 base, in that order; junction bases with no gene match: 12. The CDR3 consists of 20 residues. The CDR3 is CASSGFPGLAGPENTGELFF. The CDR3 DNA sequence: TGTGCCAGCAGCGGATTCCCGGGACTAGCGGGACCGGAGAACACCGGGGAGCTGTTTTTT. The whole variable domain, remainder taken from reference TRBV9 and TRBJ2-2, is DSGVTQTPKHLITATGQRVTLRCSPRSGDLSVYWYQQSLDQGLQFLIQYYNGEERAKGNILERFSAQQFPDLHSELNLSSLELGDSALYFCASSGFPGLAGPENTGELFFGEGSRLTVL.

CDR3 nucleotides: TGTGCCAGCAGCTACGGGACACGTGACAATGAGCAGTTCTTC. Translation gives CASSYGTRDNEQFF. The chain couples TRBV7-9 to TRBJ2-1, with a weak D call TRBD1 (6 bases). V lost 4 bases, J lost 5 bases, and 12 bases lay in between. The germline V gene encodes CDR1 SEHNR and CDR2 FQNEAQ (reference sequence). This CDR3 is built from 14 residues.